One and the same sample provided the 20 T cell receptor beta chains below, sequenced in a study of T-cell memory formation after mild COVID-19. TCRdb independently ran MiXCR on the 5' RACE reads; one entry per CDR3 protein. This table has about 110,000 distinct CDR3 sequences, over 15% appearing once. Sequencing used PBMCs or a T cell subset sorted from them (not recorded which). All receptors come from an adult woman who had mild COVID-19 (a few samples of this study predate the infection). Cell type and time point are not known.

This clonotype has only a few counts. The chain combines TRBV5-6 with TRBJ2-7; TRBD1 might be the D (7 bases). The germline gives CDR1 SGHDT, CDR2 YYEEEE. Trimming stripped 4 bases from V and 3 bases from J, with 20 bases between. The CDR3 runs 16 residues. CDR3 nucleotide sequence: TGTGCCAGCAGCCTACGGACAGGCCGAGCGGGCTACGAGCAGTACTTC. Its protein product is CASSLRTGRAGYEQYF.

This clonotype was detected only a few times. This chain joins TRBV7-9 and TRBJ1-1; the D is unclear. The CDR3 runs 14 residues. V was trimmed by 2 bases and J by 1 base, leaving 8 bases between them. The germline CDR1 and CDR2 sequences are SEHNR and FQNEAQ (reference sequence). This chain's CDR3 is CASSLSIANTEAFF. Written as DNA, the CDR3 is TGTGCCAGCAGCTTATCGATAGCGAACACTGAAGCTTTCTTT.

This clonotype was seen a few times. The chain employs TRBV5-1 and TRBJ2-1, with 7 bases identical to TRBD2. This CDR3 region has 16 residues. Germline trimming cut 4 bases from V and 6 bases from J; bases unmatched to any gene: 13. Germline V gene data show CDR1 as SGHRS and CDR2 as YFSETQ. CDR3 in amino acids: CASSKPRDYPSNEQFF. The CDR3 DNA is TGCGCCAGCAGCAAGCCCCGGGACTACCCTAGCAATGAGCAGTTCTTC.

This clonotype was counted only a few times. The V and J genes are TRBV9 and TRBJ2-7; 9 nucleotides align to TRBD1. CDR3 length equals 14 residues. CDR1 is SGDLS, CDR2 YYNGEE, per germline. Unmatched junction bases numbered 0, after V lost 0 bases and J lost 2 bases. CDR3 DNA: TGTGCCAGCAGCGTAGGGGACAGGGCCTACGAGCAGTACTTC. It encodes CASSVGDRAYEQYF.

In regard to this clonotype: An end of the junction differs from the germline gene, which may be a read error. The chain employs TRBV12-3 or TRBV12-4 and TRBJ2-7, with TRBD2 matching 9 bases. The CDR3 length is 15 residues. The CDR3 DNA is TGTGCCAGCAGCTCCCCAGCGGGAGGCTCCCACGAGCAGTACTTC. It specifies CASSSPAGGSHEQYF.

This clonotype was counted only a few times. The chain recombines TRBV12-3 or TRBV12-4 with TRBJ2-2; no clear D. CDR3 length: 14 residues. V shed 7 bases and J shed 7 bases, with 16 bases lying between them. Here the CDR3 reads CASIPDPADGELFF. DNA for the CDR3: TGTGCCAGCATCCCCGACCCGGCAGACGGGGAGCTGTTTTTT.

This clonotype was recorded a few times. This chain joins TRBV12-3 or TRBV12-4 and TRBJ1-1; no definite D call. CDR3 size: 14 residues. Trimming took 5 bases from V and 0 from J, leaving 10 bases between them. The CDR3 loop is CASSVTDMNTEAFF. Written as DNA, the CDR3 is TGTGCCAGCAGTGTAACAGATATGAACACTGAAGCTTTCTTT.

This clonotype showed up just a few times. This sequence joins TRBV9 and TRBJ2-7; D call uncertain. V was pared by 0 bases and J by 5 bases, with 9 bases between. CDR3 length: 13 residues. Germline V CDR1 and CDR2: SGDLS, YYNGEE. CDR3 loop: CASSVAAANEQYF. The DNA for the CDR3 is TGTGCCAGCAGCGTAGCGGCAGCCAACGAGCAGTACTTC. The full variable domain, rest sourced from reference TRBV9 and TRBJ2-7, is DSGVTQTPKHLITATGQRVTLRCSPRSGDLSVYWYQQSLDQGLQFLIQYYNGEERAKGNILERFSAQQFPDLHSELNLSSLELGDSALYFCASSVAAANEQYFGPGTRLTVT.

This chain links TRBV5-5 with TRBJ2-4; 9 bases match TRBD1. This CDR3 has 15 residues. V gave up 4 bases and J gave up 6 bases; unmatched junction bases: 8. Germline CDR1 is SGHKS and CDR2 is YYEKEE (reference sequence). CDR3: CASSMDRGDGNIQYF. The DNA for the CDR3 is TGTGCCAGCAGCATGGACAGGGGCGATGGAAACATTCAGTACTTC.

Here the CDR3 reads CASSAVTGVNTEAFF. The DNA of the CDR3 is TGTGCCAGCAGCGCGGTGACAGGGGTGAACACTGAAGCTTTCTTT. The chain joins TRBV9 to TRBJ1-1, with 8 positions matching TRBD1. Germline trimming cut 3 bases from V and 0 bases from J; bases unmatched to any gene: 4. Per germline, CDR1 SGDLS and CDR2 YYNGEE. The length of the CDR3 is 15 residues.

There are a few counts of this clonotype. The chain couples TRBV12-3 or TRBV12-4 to TRBJ2-7, with D perhaps matching TRBD1 or TRBD2 (5 bases each). The CDR3 totals 13 residues. The ends were cut back, 7 bases at V and 5 bases at J, with 15 bases in the middle. CDR3 nucleotide sequence: TGTGCCAGCACCCTTGGGGGTGTGGACGAGCAGTACTTC. Translation: CASTLGGVDEQYF.

The V and J genes are TRBV27 and TRBJ2-7; 11 bases are a match to TRBD1. Germline V gene sequence: CDR1 MNHEY, CDR2 SMNVEV (reference sequence). The CDR3 contains 17 residues. J lost 6 bases, V lost 5 bases, and 15 bases had no gene match. CDR3 DNA sequence: TGTGCCAGCAGTCCTCGATTTTCGGGACAGGGGGATGGCGAGCAGTACTTC. The encoded protein is CASSPRFSGQGDGEQYF.

This clonotype has a handful of counts. The chain is built from TRBV5-1 and TRBJ2-7; D not certain. Germline assignment: CDR1 SGHRS and CDR2 YFSETQ. V lost 0 bases, J lost 3 bases, and 13 bases lay in between. This CDR3 spans 15 amino acids. The CDR3, as DNA: TGCGCCAGCAGCTTGGTGGGCACAACCCTCTACGAGCAGTACTTC. This gives the protein CASSLVGTTLYEQYF.

The chain joins TRBV4-1 to TRBJ1-2; D is perhaps TRBD1 (5 bases). CDR1 MGHRA and CDR2 YSYEKL come from the germline V gene. There are 14 residues in the CDR3. V was clipped by 4 bases and J by 5 bases, with 14 bases between them. This CDR3 is CASSPKDGTYGYTF. CDR3 DNA: TGCGCCAGCAGCCCGAAAGACGGGACGTATGGCTACACCTTC.

A remark on this clonotype: One junction end disagrees with the germline gene, perhaps due to a read error. The V and J genes are TRBV12-3 or TRBV12-4 and TRBJ2-2; 8 bases match TRBD1. The CDR3 is made up of 15 amino acids. The CDR3 here is CDSRDRDRPTGELFF. As DNA, the CDR3 is TGTGACAGCAGGGACCGGGACAGGCCCACCGGGGAGCTGTTTTTT.

This clonotype was recorded a few times. V is TRBV7-9 and J is TRBJ1-2; no clear D gene. The germline CDR1 and CDR2 sequences are SEHNR and FQNEAQ (reference sequence). CDR3 length equals 16 residues. Trimming removed 5 bases at V and 0 bases at J, with 16 bases between. The CDR3 DNA reads as TGTGCCAGCAGCCCCGGAAAGTCAGGAGCTAACTATGGCTACACCTTC. It translates to CASSPGKSGANYGYTF. Looking up the rest from reference TRBV7-9 and TRBJ1-2 gives the full variable domain: DTGVSQNPRHKITKRGQNVTFRCDPISEHNRLYWYRQTLGQGPEFLTYFQNEAQLEKSRLLSDRFSAERPKGSFSTLEIQRTEQGDSAMYLCASSPGKSGANYGYTFGSGTRLTVV.

The chain combines TRBV9 with TRBJ2-7; 10 bases are shared with TRBD2. V dropped 10 bases and J dropped 7; count of bases not matched to a gene: 11. The CDR3 runs 13 residues. Germline V gene sequence: CDR1 SGDLS, CDR2 YYNGEE. The CDR3 reads CASQRGGSGEQYF. The CDR3, as DNA: TGTGCCTCTCAGCGGGGGGGCTCGGGAGAGCAGTACTTC.

This clonotype was counted ten times or more. The genes are TRBV5-1 and TRBJ2-7; the match to TRBD1 covers 8 bases. Germline CDR1 SGHRS, CDR2 YFSETQ. The CDR3 length is 14 residues. The trim removed 2 bases at V and 1 base at J, leaving 2 bases unmatched. This chain's CDR3 is CASSLDRGSYEQYF. Here the CDR3 DNA reads TGCGCCAGCAGCTTAGACAGGGGATCCTACGAGCAGTACTTC.

This clonotype has a handful of counts. The V gene is TRBV11-2, the J gene TRBJ2-3; unclear D gene. The CDR3 is 15 amino acids. The germline CDR1 and CDR2 sequences are SGHAT and FQNNGV. Between the trimmed V and J ends, which lost 3 bases and 2 bases, there was a span of 12 bases. The CDR3 DNA reads TGTGCCAGCAGCTTTTATGGGATCAACACAGATACGCAGTATTTT. It specifies CASSFYGINTDTQYF.

In its sample, this clonotype was seen a few times. This rearrangement joins TRBV29-1 to TRBJ1-2; TRBD1 matches at 7 bases. The germline V gene encodes CDR1 SQVTM and CDR2 ANQGSEA. The trim removed 1 base at V and 10 bases at J, leaving 3 bases unmatched. The CDR3 is 11 amino acids. CDR3 loop: CSVEAQGIYTF. The DNA for the CDR3 is TGCAGCGTTGAAGCACAGGGGATCTACACCTTC. Full variable domain (rest looked up from reference TRBV29-1 and TRBJ1-2): SAVISQKPSRDICQRGTSLTIQCQVDSQVTMMFWYRQQPGQSLTLIATANQGSEATYESGFVIDKFPISRPNLTFSTLTVSNMSPEDSSIYLCSVEAQGIYTFGSGTRLTVV.